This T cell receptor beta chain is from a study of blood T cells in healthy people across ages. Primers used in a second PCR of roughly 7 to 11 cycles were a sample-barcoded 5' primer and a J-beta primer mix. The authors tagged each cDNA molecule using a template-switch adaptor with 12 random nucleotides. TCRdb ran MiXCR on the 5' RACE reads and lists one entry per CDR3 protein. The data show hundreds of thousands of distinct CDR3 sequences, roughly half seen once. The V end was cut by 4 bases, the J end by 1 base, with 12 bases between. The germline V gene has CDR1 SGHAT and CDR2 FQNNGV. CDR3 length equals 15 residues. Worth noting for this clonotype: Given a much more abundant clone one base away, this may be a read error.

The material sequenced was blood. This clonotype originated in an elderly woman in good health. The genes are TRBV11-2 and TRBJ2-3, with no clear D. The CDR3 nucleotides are TGTGCCAGCAGCTCCGGACCAGGAGGCACAGATACGCAGTATTTT. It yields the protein CASSSGPGGTDTQYF.